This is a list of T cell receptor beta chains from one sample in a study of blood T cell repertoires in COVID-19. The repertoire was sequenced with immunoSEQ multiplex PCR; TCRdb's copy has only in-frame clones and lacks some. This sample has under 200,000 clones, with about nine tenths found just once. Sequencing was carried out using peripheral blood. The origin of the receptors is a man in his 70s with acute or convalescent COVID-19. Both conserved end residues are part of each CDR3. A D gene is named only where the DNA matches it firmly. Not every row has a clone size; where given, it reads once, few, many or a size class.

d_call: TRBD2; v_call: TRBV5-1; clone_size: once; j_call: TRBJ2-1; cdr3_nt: TGCGCCAGCAGCTTGCTAGCGGGAGCGGCCTACAATGAGCAGTTCTTC; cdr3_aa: CASSLLAGAAYNEQFF
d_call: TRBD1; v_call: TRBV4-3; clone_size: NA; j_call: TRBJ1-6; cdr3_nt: TGCGCCAGCAGCCACTTAAGGGACAGGGGGCAGGCCCTCCACTTT; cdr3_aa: CASSHLRDRGQALHF
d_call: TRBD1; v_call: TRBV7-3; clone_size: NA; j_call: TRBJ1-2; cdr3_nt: TGTGCCAGCAGCTCTGGACAGGACGGCTACACCTTC; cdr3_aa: CASSSGQDGYTF
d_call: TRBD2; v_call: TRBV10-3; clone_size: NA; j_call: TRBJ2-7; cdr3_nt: TGTGCCATCAGTATGACTAGCGTTGGCTACGAGCAGTACTTC; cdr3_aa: CAISMTSVGYEQYF
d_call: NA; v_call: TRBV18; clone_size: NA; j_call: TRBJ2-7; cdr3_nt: TGTGCCAGCTCACCAAGGCAGGTAGCGGACGAGCAGTACTTC; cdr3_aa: CASSPRQVADEQYF
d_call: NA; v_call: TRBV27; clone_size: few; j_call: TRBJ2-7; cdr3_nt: TGTGCCAGCAGCCCCCAGGGCTACGAGCAGTACTTC; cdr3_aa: CASSPQGYEQYF
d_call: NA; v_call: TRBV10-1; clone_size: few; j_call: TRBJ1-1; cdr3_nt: TGCGCCAGCAGTAGCGGGACTGAAGCTTTCTTT; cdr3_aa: CASSSGTEAFF
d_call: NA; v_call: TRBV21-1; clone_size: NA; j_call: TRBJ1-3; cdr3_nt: TGTGCCAGCAGCAAATTTGGCCAGTTCTGCTCTGGAAACACCATATATTTT; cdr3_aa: CASSKFGQFCSGNTIYF
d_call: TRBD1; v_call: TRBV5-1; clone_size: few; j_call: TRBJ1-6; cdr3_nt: TGCGCCAGCAGCTTGGGGACAGGCCCTAATTCACCCCTCCACTTT; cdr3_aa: CASSLGTGPNSPLHF
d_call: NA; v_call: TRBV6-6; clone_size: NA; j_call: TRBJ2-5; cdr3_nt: TGTGCCAGCAGTTACGGGGGGGCAGAGACCCAGTACTTC; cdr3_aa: CASSYGGAETQYF
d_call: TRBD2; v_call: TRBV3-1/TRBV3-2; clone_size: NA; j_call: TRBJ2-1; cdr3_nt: TGTGCCAGCAGCCGGGGACTAGCGGTCTACAATGAGCAGTTCTTC; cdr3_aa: CASSRGLAVYNEQFF
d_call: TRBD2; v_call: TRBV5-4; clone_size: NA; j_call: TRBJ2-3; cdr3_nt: TGTGCCAGCAGCAGGGGACTAGCGCAGAGCACAGATACGCAGTATTTT; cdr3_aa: CASSRGLAQSTDTQYF
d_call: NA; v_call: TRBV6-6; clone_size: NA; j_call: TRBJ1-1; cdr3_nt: TGTGCCAGCAGTACCAAGGACAGCCAGACGAACACTGAAGCTTTCTTT; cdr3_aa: CASSTKDSQTNTEAFF
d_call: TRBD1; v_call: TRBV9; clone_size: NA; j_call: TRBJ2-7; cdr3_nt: TGTGCCAGCAGCGTAGTAGGTCCTCCGATGGACAGGGTAGAGTCCTACGAGCAGTACTTC; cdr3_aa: CASSVVGPPMDRVESYEQYF
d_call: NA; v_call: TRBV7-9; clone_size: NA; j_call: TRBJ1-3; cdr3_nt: TGTGCCAGCAGCTTGGGGTTCGGGATCCTGGATGGGAACACCATATATTTT; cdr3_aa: CASSLGFGILDGNTIYF
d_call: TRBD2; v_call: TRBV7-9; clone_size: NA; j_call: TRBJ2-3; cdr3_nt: TGTGCCAGCAGCCCGGCGGGTGGTGCGGGAGCCTTAGATACGCAGTATTTT; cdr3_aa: CASSPAGGAGALDTQYF
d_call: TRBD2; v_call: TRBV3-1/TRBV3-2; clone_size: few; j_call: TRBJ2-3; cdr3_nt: TGTGCCAGCAGCCAAACTAGCGGGGGGGCCGCAGATACGCAGTATTTT; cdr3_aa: CASSQTSGGAADTQYF
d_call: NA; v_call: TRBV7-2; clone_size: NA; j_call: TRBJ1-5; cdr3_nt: TGTGCCAGCAGCTTACGTACAAATGCGGAGCCCCAGCATTTT; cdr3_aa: CASSLRTNAEPQHF
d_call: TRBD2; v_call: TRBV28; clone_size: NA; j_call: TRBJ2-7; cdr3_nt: TGTGCCAGCAGTTTCCATCAGCGGGAGAGTGGCTACGAGCAGTACTTC; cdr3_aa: CASSFHQRESGYEQYF
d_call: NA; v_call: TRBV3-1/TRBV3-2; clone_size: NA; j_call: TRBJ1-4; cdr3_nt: TGTGCCAGCAGCCAAGGAGACAGCCTGGAGGAAAAACTGTTTTTT; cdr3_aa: CASSQGDSLEEKLFF
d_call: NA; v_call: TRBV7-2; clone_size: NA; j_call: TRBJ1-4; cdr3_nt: TGTGCCAGCAGCTTAGTGCGGCGAGGTGAAAAACTGTTTTTT; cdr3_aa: CASSLVRRGEKLFF
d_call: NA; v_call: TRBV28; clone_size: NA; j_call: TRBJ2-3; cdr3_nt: TGTGCCAGCATGGTAGGCGGGGGCACAGATACGCAGTATTTT; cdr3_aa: CASMVGGGTDTQYF
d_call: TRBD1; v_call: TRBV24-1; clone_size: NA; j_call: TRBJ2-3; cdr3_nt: TGTGCCACCAGTGACTTACAGGGGCGTAGCACAGATACGCAGTATTTT; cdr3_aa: CATSDLQGRSTDTQYF
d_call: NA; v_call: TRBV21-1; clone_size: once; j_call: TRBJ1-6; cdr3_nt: TGTGCCAGCACCCCCCCGGACAGGGCTAATTCACCCCTCCACTTT; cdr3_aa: CASTPPDRANSPLHF
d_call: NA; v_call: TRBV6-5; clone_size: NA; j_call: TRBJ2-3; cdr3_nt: TGTGCCAGCAGTTACTCGGGCTACCGGGATACGCAGTATTTT; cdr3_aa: CASSYSGYRDTQYF
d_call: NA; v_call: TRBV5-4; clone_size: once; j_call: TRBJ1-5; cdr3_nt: TGTGCCACCCCCTCCGGGTTTCAGCCCCAGCATTTT; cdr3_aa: CATPSGFQPQHF
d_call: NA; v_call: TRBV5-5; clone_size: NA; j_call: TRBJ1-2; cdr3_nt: TGTGCCAGCAGCTTGGTAACAGCCGGCTACACCTTC; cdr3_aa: CASSLVTAGYTF
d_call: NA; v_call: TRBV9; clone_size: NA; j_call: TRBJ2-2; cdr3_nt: TGTGCCAGCAGCCCAATGAAAGGGGTAGGAAACACCGGGGAGCTGTTTTTT; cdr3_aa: CASSPMKGVGNTGELFF
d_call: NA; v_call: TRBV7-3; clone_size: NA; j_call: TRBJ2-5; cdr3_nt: TGTGCCAGCAGCTTAGATCGGGGGGAGACCCAGTACTTC; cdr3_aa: CASSLDRGETQYF
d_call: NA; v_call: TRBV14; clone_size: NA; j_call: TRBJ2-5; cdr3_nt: TGTGCCAGCAGCCAAGAATCGCGGTCGGAACTAGTAGGGACCCAGTACTTC; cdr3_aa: CASSQESRSELVGTQYF
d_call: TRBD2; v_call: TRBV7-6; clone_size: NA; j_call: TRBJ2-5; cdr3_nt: TGTGCCAGCAGCAGGAGACTAGCGGGGGAGTCGAAGGAGACCCAGTACTTC; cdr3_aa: CASSRRLAGESKETQYF
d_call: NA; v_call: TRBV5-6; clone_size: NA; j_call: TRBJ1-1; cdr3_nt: TGTGCCAGCAGCTTGGAAGGAGCTGAAGCTTTCTTT; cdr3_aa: CASSLEGAEAFF
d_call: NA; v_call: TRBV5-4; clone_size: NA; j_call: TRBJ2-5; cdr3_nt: TGTGCCAGCAGCTTCCCGGGACAACAAGAGACCCAGTACTTC; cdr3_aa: CASSFPGQQETQYF
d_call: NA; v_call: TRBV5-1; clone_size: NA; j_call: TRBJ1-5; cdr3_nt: TGCGCCAGCAGCCTTACAGGGTTCAATCAGCCCCAGCATTTT; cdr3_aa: CASSLTGFNQPQHF
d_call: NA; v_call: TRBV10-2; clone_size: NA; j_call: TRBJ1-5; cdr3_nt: TGCGCCAGCAGTGTAGGCCCCGAAGAGGGCAATCAGCCCCAGCATTTT; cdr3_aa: CASSVGPEEGNQPQHF
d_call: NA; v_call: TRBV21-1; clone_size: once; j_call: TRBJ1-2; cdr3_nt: TGTGCCAGCAGCCCAGACGACCGGGACAGGAACTATGGCTACACCTTC; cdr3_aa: CASSPDDRDRNYGYTF
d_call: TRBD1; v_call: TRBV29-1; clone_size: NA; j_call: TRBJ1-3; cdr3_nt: TGCAGCGTTGAGTGGACAGGAATCGGCTCTGGAAACACCATATATTTT; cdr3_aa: CSVEWTGIGSGNTIYF
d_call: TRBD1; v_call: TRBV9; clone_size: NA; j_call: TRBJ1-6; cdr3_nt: TGTGCCAGCAGCCCTTATAACAGGGGTTCACCCCTCCACTTT; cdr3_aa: CASSPYNRGSPLHF
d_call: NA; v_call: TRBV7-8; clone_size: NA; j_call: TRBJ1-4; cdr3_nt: TGTGCCAGCAGCTACACAGGGTGGGCTAATGAAAAACTGTTTTTT; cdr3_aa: CASSYTGWANEKLFF
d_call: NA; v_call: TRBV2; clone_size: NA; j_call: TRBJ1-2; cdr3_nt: TGTGCCAGCAGTGACGACAGCTATGGCTACACCTTC; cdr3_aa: CASSDDSYGYTF